A single sample is the source of the 18 T cell receptor beta chains below, sequenced in a study of blood T cell repertoires in COVID-19 (TCRdb year 2020). The library was made by the immunoSEQ multiplex PCR assay. This is the immuneACCESS table as TCRdb keeps it, with only in-frame sequences that have V and J called. A part of the clones is gone; compared with another copy, unresolved V genes explain less than half, and the rest is unexplained. For this sample the table gives some 290,000 clones, of which 80% to 85% were detected only once. The ten largest account for around 2.9% of the sample. The sample was peripheral blood. These receptor sequences come from a woman aged 55-70 years with active or convalescent COVID-19.

This clone was detected only a few times. V and J are TRBV23-1 and TRBJ1-5; the D gene is possibly TRBD1 (5 bases). Being an ORF, TRBV23-1 has a function that is uncertain. This CDR3 has 15 residues. The V and J ends lost 6 bases and 5 bases respectively, with 17 bases between them. The CDR3 nucleotides are TGCGCCAGCAGCCCCAAGGTTCCGGGGGATCAGCCCCAGCATTTT. Amino acids: CASSPKVPGDQPQHF.

The DNA of the CDR3 is TGTGCCAGCAGCCAAGTCTTGCTGGCAGGGGTTACTGAAGCTTTCTTT. Translating gives CASSQVLLAGVTEAFF. This chain joins TRBV4-2 and TRBJ1-1; weak D call: TRBD1 (6 bases). Per germline, CDR1 LGHNA and CDR2 YNFKEQ. With 1 base removed from V and 5 bases from J, the gap between germline ends came to 17 bases. The CDR3 extends over 16 amino acids.

V gene TRBV9 combines with J gene TRBJ2-1; 8 bases map to TRBD1. V lost 5 bases to trimming and J lost 9 bases; unmatched junction nucleotides: 13. CDR3 size: 15 residues. Germline V gene data show CDR1 as SGDLS and CDR2 as YYNGEE. CDR3 in amino acids: CASSYDRGIGSEQFF. DNA of the CDR3: TGTGCCAGCAGTTACGACAGGGGAATCGGTAGTGAGCAGTTCTTC.

The V and J genes are TRBV5-8 and TRBJ1-5, with D possibly being TRBD1 (6 bases). V lost 10 bases, J lost 3 bases, and 17 bases lay in between. Germline CDR1 and CDR2: SGHTS and YDEGEE. CDR3 size: 14 residues. DNA for the CDR3: TGTGCCGCGGCGGGGGCGAGGATCAATCAGCCCCAGCATTTT. Protein product: CAAAGARINQPQHF.

V and J are TRBV6-5 and TRBJ1-1; TRBD1 is a possible D gene (6 bases). Germline CDR1 and CDR2: MNHEY and SVGAGI. V was cut by 2 bases and J by 8 bases, with 6 bases left in between. This CDR3 has 11 residues. CDR3 DNA: TGTGCCAGCAGTTACGGGACAGAAGCTTTCTTT. It encodes CASSYGTEAFF.

V usage is TRBV12-5 and J usage is TRBJ2-1; TRBD2 might be the D (5 bases). Per germline, CDR1 LGHNT and CDR2 FRNRAP. With 2 bases removed from V and 8 bases from J, the gap between germline ends came to 22 bases. The CDR3 has 17 residues. The CDR3: CASGLSHGYLAGDEQFF. In nucleotides, the CDR3 is TGTGCTAGTGGTTTGTCGCATGGGTACCTAGCTGGGGATGAGCAGTTCTTC.

This clone showed up just once. This chain uses TRBV18 with TRBJ2-7; 8 bases map to TRBD1. CDR3 length equals 12 residues. J gave up 5 bases and V 5 bases, and 2 bases lay outside the gene matches. Germline-derived CDR1 and CDR2 are KGHSH and LQKENI. In nucleotides, the CDR3 is TGTGCCAGCTCAACGACAGGGGACGAGCAGTACTTC. As protein: CASSTTGDEQYF.

V and J are TRBV7-9 and TRBJ1-4; D not certain. Germline CDR1 SEHNR, CDR2 FQNEAQ (reference sequence). This CDR3 region has 17 residues. With 5 bases removed from V and 0 bases from J, the gap between germline ends came to 16 bases. CDR3 residues: CASSTSRSGATNEKLFF. In DNA, the CDR3 is TGTGCCAGCAGCACTTCCCGCTCCGGTGCAACTAATGAAAAACTGTTTTTT.

The rearrangement uses TRBV7-9 and TRBJ1-4; maybe TRBD1 (6 bases). V lost 11 bases to trimming and J lost 5 bases, with 15 bases between them. The CDR3 runs to 13 residues. Germline V gives CDR1 SEHNR, CDR2 FQNEAQ (reference sequence). CDR3 nucleotide sequence: TGTGCCGGGCACATGGACAGCAATGAAAAACTGTTTTTT. This codes for CAGHMDSNEKLFF.

The rearrangement joins TRBV6-1 to TRBJ2-3; 11 bases agree with TRBD2. The CDR3 contains 15 residues. Trimming removed 1 base from V and 4 bases from J; junction bases left unmatched: 1. Germline V gene lookup returns CDR1 MNHNS and CDR2 SASEGT. The CDR3 protein is CASSEEGLAADTQYF. The CDR3 DNA follows: TGTGCCAGCAGTGAAGAGGGACTAGCGGCAGATACGCAGTATTTT.

The gene calls are TRBV3-1 (or the pseudogene TRBV3-2) and TRBJ2-5; D is perhaps TRBD1 (7 bases). CDR1 and CDR2 (germline): LGHDT, YNNKEL (reference sequence). Between the trimmed V and J ends, which lost 3 bases and 9 bases, there was a span of 29 bases. The CDR3 totals 18 residues. This CDR3 is CASSQTEGRGVRGQAQYF. In DNA, the CDR3 is TGTGCCAGCAGCCAGACCGAGGGCAGGGGGGTTCGGGGTCAAGCCCAGTACTTC.

In its sample, this clone was seen many times. The chain carries TRBV27 and TRBJ1-2; 10 nucleotides line up with TRBD1. V was pared by 3 bases and J by 1 base, with 5 bases of the junction left unmatched. This CDR3 has 16 amino acids. CDR1 is MNHEY, CDR2 SMNVEV, per germline (reference sequence). This chain's CDR3 is CASSLTGGEDNYGYTF. The DNA for the CDR3 is TGTGCCAGCAGTTTGACAGGGGGCGAAGATAACTATGGCTACACCTTC.

The chain is built from TRBV18 and TRBJ2-7; D is unresolved. The ends were cut back, 1 base at V and 3 bases at J, with 16 bases in the middle. The CDR3 is 16 residues long. Germline loops: CDR1 KGHSH, CDR2 LQKENI. The CDR3, as DNA: TGTGCCAGCTCACCACTCCAGGCAAACTTATTCTACGAGCAGTACTTC. Its protein is CASSPLQANLFYEQYF.

The chain is built from TRBV5-8 and TRBJ2-1, with 9 bases that match TRBD2. V dropped 1 base and J dropped 10; count of bases not matched to a gene: 12. The CDR3 runs 16 residues. Germline V gives CDR1 SGHTS, CDR2 YDEGEE. CDR3 loop: CASSLLPGLAFREQFF. CDR3 in DNA: TGTGCCAGCAGCTTGCTCCCGGGACTAGCATTTAGAGAGCAGTTCTTC. Filled out from reference TRBV5-8 and TRBJ2-1, the complete variable domain reads EAGVTQSPTHLIKTRGQQATLRCSPISGHTSVYWYQQALGLGLQFLLWYDEGEERNRGNFPPRFSGRQFPNYSSELNVNALELEDSALYLCASSLLPGLAFREQFFGPGTRLTVL.

The table lists this clone with a few counts. The chain carries TRBV18 and TRBJ1-1; D uncertain. The germline V gene has CDR1 KGHSH and CDR2 LQKENI. The length of the CDR3 is 13 residues. Trimming pared 3 bases from V and 1 base from J, leaving 6 bases between. CDR3 coding DNA: TGTGCCAGCTCACCTCGCGGGAACACTGAAGCTTTCTTT. This encodes CASSPRGNTEAFF.

The gene calls are TRBV25-1 and TRBJ2-7; 7 nucleotides match TRBD1. Germline CDR1 MGHDK, CDR2 SYGVNS. With V trimmed by 3 bases and J by 2 bases, 4 bases remained unmatched. This CDR3 is built from 14 residues. As DNA, the CDR3 is TGTGCCAGCAGTGACAACAGGGGTACCTACGAGCAGTACTTC. Its protein product is CASSDNRGTYEQYF.

The J gene is TRBJ2-3, the V gene TRBV11-2; a weak D match, TRBD2 (5 bases). The length of the CDR3 is 19 residues. V was cut by 0 bases and J by 1 base, with 20 bases left in between. Germline-derived CDR1 and CDR2 are SGHAT and FQNNGV. Here the CDR3 DNA reads TGTGCCAGCAGCTTAGAGATTTTGGGGTCGGGGATCGGCACAGATACGCAGTATTTT. It specifies CASSLEILGSGIGTDTQYF.

The V and J genes are TRBV5-4 and TRBJ1-2; D perhaps matches TRBD1 (5 bases). Trimming left V 3 bases short and J 0 bases short, with 15 bases between. The CDR3 consists of 16 residues. The germline gives CDR1 SGHNT, CDR2 YYREEE (reference sequence). DNA for the CDR3: TGTGCCAGCAGCTATGGGGGGAGGGCCTCTAACTATGGCTACACCTTC. Residues: CASSYGGRASNYGYTF.